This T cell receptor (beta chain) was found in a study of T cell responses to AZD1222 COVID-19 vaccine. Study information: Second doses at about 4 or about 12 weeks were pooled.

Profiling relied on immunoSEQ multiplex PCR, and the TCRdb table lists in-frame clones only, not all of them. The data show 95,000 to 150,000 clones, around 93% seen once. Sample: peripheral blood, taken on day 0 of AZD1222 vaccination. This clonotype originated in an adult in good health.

Here the CDR3 DNA reads TGTGCCAGCAGCGTTACAGGGGTTGTCGGCTACACCTTC. It codes for CASSVTGVVGYTF. The rearrangement links TRBV11-2 to TRBJ1-2, with TRBD1 matching over 7 bases. This CDR3 region has 13 residues. Germline CDR1 reads SGHAT; CDR2 reads FQNNGV. The V gene end was trimmed by 5 bases and the J gene end by 8 bases; junction bases not matched to a gene: 8.